This entry describes one TCR beta chain. Method: immunoSEQ multiplex PCR; TCRdb's copy keeps in-frame clones and lacks some. The sample includes 450,000 to 500,000 clones, approximately 85% of them seen just once. This specimen comes from a study of blood T cell repertoires in COVID-19. The sequence was collected from a human donor in a cohort sampled during active COVID-19. The sample comprised peripheral blood.

This CDR3 reads CASSPLAGGGNEQFF. DNA of the CDR3: TGTGCCAGCAGCCCATTAGCGGGAGGGGGAAATGAGCAGTTCTTC. The chain couples TRBV7-6 to TRBJ2-1; TRBD2 matches at 11 bases. There are 15 residues in the CDR3. V was pared by 5 bases and J by 7 bases, with 7 bases of the junction left unmatched. Germline V lookup: CDR1 SGHVS, CDR2 FNYEAQ.